A selection of T cell receptor beta chains follows, all from one sample in a study of regulatory T cells in long-lasting Graves disease. TCRdb redid the calling of the multiplex PCR reads with MiXCR, one entry per CDR3 protein. The repertoire holds 310,000 or so distinct CDR3 sequences, with approximately 20% as singletons. The sample in question was peripheral blood mononuclear cells (PBMCs), obtained when the disease was refractory, from a patient treated with antithyroid drugs. These receptors all stem from a female donor with Graves disease. CDR3s include the opening cysteine and the closing phenylalanine or tryptophan. D genes are given only for firm matches. Rows may omit the clone size; those that give it use once, few, many or a size class.

>.|TRBJ1-2|few|TRBV28
TGTGCCACCACCCCGGGGAACTATGGCTACACCTTC
CATTPGNYGYTF
>.|TRBJ2-7|.|TRBV5-6
TGTGCCAGCAGCTTGGTAACAGGGTGGGGCTACGAGCAGTACTTC
CASSLVTGWGYEQYF
>TRBD2|TRBJ2-3|.|TRBV19
TGTGCCAGTAGTATTGAGCGGGACCTCACAGATACGCAGTATTTT
CASSIERDLTDTQYF
>.|TRBJ1-5|many|TRBV7-9
TGTGCCAGCAGTCCCCAGGGGATTGGAAAGCCCCAGCATTTT
CASSPQGIGKPQHF
>.|TRBJ2-2|.|TRBV19
TGTGCCAGTAGTATACCTCAGACCCTCCACACCGGGGAGCTGTTTTTT
CASSIPQTLHTGELFF
>.|TRBJ2-7|few|TRBV6-5
TGTGCCAGCAGTTCCTTCCCCGACGAGCAGTACTTC
CASSSFPDEQYF
>.|TRBJ2-1|.|TRBV4-3
TGCGCCAGCAGCCAAGGTGGTAGCCGCGTCTCGGATGAGCAGTTCTTC
CASSQGGSRVSDEQFF
>.|TRBJ1-2|.|TRBV19
TGTGGCTCCACGTCGGCCAACTATGGCTACACCTTC
CGSTSANYGYTF
>.|TRBJ2-5|.|TRBV6-1
TGTGCCACTCGGGTCGGGGGCCGGGAGACCCAGTACTTC
CATRVGGRETQYF
>.|TRBJ1-2|.|TRBV3-1
TGTGCCAGCAGCCAGGGCAGGGCCAATTACTATGGCTACACCTTC
CASSQGRANYYGYTF
>.|TRBJ1-2|few|TRBV28
TGTGCCAGCAGACCCGGACGGGCCTTGAGGCGGGGCTACACCTTC
CASRPGRALRRGYTF
>TRBD2|TRBJ2-5|many|TRBV7-2
TGTGCCAGCAGCTTAGCGGATAGCGGGAGCGGGGAGACCCAGTACTTC
CASSLADSGSGETQYF
>.|TRBJ2-5|.|TRBV11-2
TGTGCCAGCAGCTCCCAAAAGGCATGGGAGACCCAGTACTTC
CASSSQKAWETQYF
>TRBD1|TRBJ1-5|many|TRBV7-2
TGTGCCAGCAGCTTAGAGATAAACAGGGGACAGCCCCAGCATTTT
CASSLEINRGQPQHF
>TRBD1|TRBJ1-4|.|TRBV5-5
TGTGCCAGCAGCTTGGAGACAGGGACTAATGAAAAACTGTTTTTT
CASSLETGTNEKLFF
>.|TRBJ1-5|many|TRBV28
TGTGCCAGCAGTTTCGATAGGGGGAATCAGCCCCAGCATTTT
CASSFDRGNQPQHF
>.|TRBJ2-1|.|TRBV9
TGTGCCAGCAGCGACCCAATGATTTGTGAGCAGTTCTTC
CASSDPMICEQFF
>.|TRBJ2-7|few|TRBV7-9
TGTGCCAGCAGCTTCCCCCTATTTGAGGGAATCTACGAGCAGTACTTC
CASSFPLFEGIYEQYF
>TRBD1|TRBJ2-7|few|TRBV12-3/TRBV12-4
TGTGCCAGTAGTACCTGGGACAGGGGAACTTACGAGCAGTACTTC
CASSTWDRGTYEQYF
>TRBD2|TRBJ2-7|.|TRBV7-2
TGTGCCAGCAGCTTATGGGGGACTAGCGGATCCTACGAGCAGTACTTC
CASSLWGTSGSYEQYF
>.|TRBJ1-1|many|TRBV28
TGTGCCAGCAGTTTAAAGGCGTCCGTTGAAGCTTTCTTT
CASSLKASVEAFF
>.|TRBJ2-5|once|TRBV4-1
TGCGCCAGCAGCCAAGTTCAGGCGGCGGGAGAGACCCAGTACTTC
CASSQVQAAGETQYF
>.|TRBJ1-6|.|TRBV3-1
TGTGCCAGCAGCCCCAAGACAGGTCTCGACTCACCCCTCCACTTT
CASSPKTGLDSPLHF
>TRBD2|TRBJ2-5|many|TRBV11-2
TGTGCCAGCAGCCCGCGGGGGACTAGCGGGAGAGTGGCGACCCAGTACTTC
CASSPRGTSGRVATQYF
>TRBD1|TRBJ2-7|many|TRBV7-9
TGTGCCAGCAGCCATTACGCCGGACAGGGTACCAACGAGCAGTACTTC
CASSHYAGQGTNEQYF
>.|TRBJ1-5|few|TRBV5-6
TGTGCCAGCAGCCTTCTACGGAGCAATCAGCCCCAGCATTTT
CASSLLRSNQPQHF
>TRBD1|TRBJ1-1|many|TRBV4-1
TGCGCCAGCAGCCGGGACAGGGTGAACACTGAAGCTTTCTTT
CASSRDRVNTEAFF
>TRBD2|TRBJ2-5|many|TRBV9
TGTGCCAGCAGCGTCTTAGCGGGAGAAGAGACCCAGTACTTC
CASSVLAGEETQYF
>.|TRBJ2-7|many|TRBV12-3/TRBV12-4
TGTGCCAGCAGTCCCCTCCGCTACGAGCAGTACTTC
CASSPLRYEQYF
>TRBD2|TRBJ2-1|few|TRBV7-9
TGTGCCAGCAGCTTTACTAGCGGAACATACAATGAGCAGTTCTTC
CASSFTSGTYNEQFF
>TRBD1|TRBJ2-7|few|TRBV20-1
TGCAGTGCTAGAGAGGCAGGGGGCGAGCAGTACTTC
CSAREAGGEQYF
>.|TRBJ2-7|few|TRBV12-3/TRBV12-4
TGTGCCAGCGGGACCTCTGGGGAGCAGTACTTC
CASGTSGEQYF
>.|TRBJ2-7|.|TRBV20-1
TGCAGTGCGAGACCTTTAGGATTAGCCTACGAGCAGTACTTC
CSARPLGLAYEQYF
>.|TRBJ2-7|many|TRBV28
TGTGCCAGCAGTGACCCCGGACAGCGCCTCTACGAGCAGTACTTC
CASSDPGQRLYEQYF
>.|TRBJ2-2|.|TRBV6-4
TGTGCCAGCACTAGACTAGTGAACACCGGGGAGCTGTTTTTT
CASTRLVNTGELFF
>.|TRBJ2-5|few|TRBV6-1
TGTGCCAGCACTGGGTACCAAGAGACCCAGTACTTC
CASTGYQETQYF
>.|TRBJ2-7|few|TRBV5-1
TGCGCCAGCAGCGTGCAACCCACCGGGACTGAGCAGTACTTC
CASSVQPTGTEQYF
>TRBD2|TRBJ2-7|.|TRBV11-2
TGTGCCAGCAGCTTGATGATGGGACTAGGGAAGGATCTCTCCTACGAGCAGTACTTC
CASSLMMGLGKDLSYEQYF
>TRBD1|TRBJ2-5|many|TRBV20-1
TGCAGTGCTAGGGACAGGGGGCTTGAGACCCAGTACTTC
CSARDRGLETQYF
>.|TRBJ1-1|many|TRBV6-2/TRBV6-3
TGTGCCAGCAGTTCCCACAAGGTGGCGGGTAACACTGAAGCTTTCTTT
CASSSHKVAGNTEAFF
>.|TRBJ2-7|many|TRBV6-1
TGTGCCAGCAGGCGGACACGCCTTGGCTACGAGCAGTACTTC
CASRRTRLGYEQYF
>.|TRBJ2-7|.|TRBV12-3/TRBV12-4
TGTGCCAGCAGTTTAAACGGGCAGAGCGAGCAGTACTTC
CASSLNGQSEQYF
>.|TRBJ1-1|.|TRBV19
TGTGCCAGTAGGAGTGCTTCCAGAGTCACTGAAGCTTTCTTT
CASRSASRVTEAFF
>TRBD2|TRBJ2-4|many|TRBV7-2
TGTGCCAGCAGCTTTGCGGGACTAGCCTTAGGAGCCAAAAACATTCAGTACTTC
CASSFAGLALGAKNIQYF
>.|TRBJ2-5|.|TRBV5-1
TGCGCCAGCAGCTTGAGGCTTGAGGGAGAAGAGACCCAGTACTTC
CASSLRLEGEETQYF